The T cell receptor (beta chain) under discussion was sequenced for a study of T-cell memory formation after mild COVID-19. Study-level background: TCR clusters mostly belonged to single donors. Whole-study results and caveats: The study found balanced CD4/CD8 in clones contracting day 15 to 85 and a CD4+ lean in later expanders. CD8+ contracting clones occupied EMRA, while CD4+ ones occupied mainly CM and EM.

After 5'RACE with constant-segment primers, TCR alpha and TCR beta cDNA libraries carrying sample barcodes and UMIs were obtained. Each CDR3 protein is one row after TCRdb ran MiXCR on the 5' RACE reads. The sample lists roughly 400,000 distinct CDR3 sequences; around a sixth were seen once. This clonotype was seen a few times. Its antigen is not identified. The V and J ends lost 5 bases and 2 bases respectively, with 8 bases between them. Germline-derived CDR1 and CDR2 are SGHAT and FQNNGV. The CDR3 length is 13 residues. Input material: PBMCs or a T cell subset sorted from them (not recorded which). This sequence originates from a man between 18 and 35 years old who had mild COVID-19 (a few samples of this study predate the infection). Cell type and time point are not known. The rearrangement links TRBV11-2 to TRBJ2-3; D could derive from TRBD1 or TRBD2 (5 bases each). The CDR3 loop is CASSRDPTDTQYF. In DNA, the CDR3 is TGTGCCAGCAGCCGGGACCCCACAGATACGCAGTATTTT.